A selection of T cell receptor beta chains follows, all from one sample in a study of blood T cell repertoires in COVID-19. Only in-frame clones appear in the TCRdb table, and some are missing; sequencing was by immunoSEQ multiplex PCR. The table has 190,000 or so clones, about 90% seen once. The sequencing sample was made of PBMCs or T cells enriched from blood (not recorded which). The receptors derive from a man younger than 40 who had recovered from COVID-19. Both conserved end residues are part of each CDR3.

v_call	j_call	cdr3_aa
TRBV4-1	TRBJ1-5	CASSQDSVSNQPQHF
TRBV27	TRBJ2-7	CASSSGGGSYEQYF
TRBV3-1/TRBV3-2	TRBJ2-6	CASTHPDTSSGANVLTF
TRBV21-1	TRBJ1-2	CASSKAPELPPRGNSNGYTF
TRBV9	TRBJ2-7	CASSVADSSYEQYF
TRBV28	TRBJ2-2	CASSFRGVPNTGELFF
TRBV10-3	TRBJ1-1	CAISGGMNTEAFF
TRBV6-5	TRBJ2-7	CASSLDRDPPYEQYF
TRBV10-1	TRBJ2-3	CASSDGTGSDTQYF
TRBV11-2	TRBJ1-2	CASSPLRGANYGYTF
TRBV5-5	TRBJ2-2	CASSLAGRGAGTGELFF
TRBV30	TRBJ1-2	CAWNILGGYTF
TRBV11-2	TRBJ2-3	CASSPKKGQGSTDTQYF
TRBV29-1	TRBJ2-6	CSVEGSRGLAGANVLTF
TRBV7-6	TRBJ2-1	CASSAQLAGGNEQFF
TRBV6-2/TRBV6-3	TRBJ1-2	CASSYFPYGSEDGYTF